The 29 T cell receptor beta chains below were found in one sample sequenced in a study of cytomegalovirus exposure and HLA in healthy donors. Primers included in the PCR were 60 Vbeta and 13 Jbeta primers. Sequencing used immunoSEQ multiplex PCR; TCRdb keeps in-frame clones, though not all of them. The table shows over 80,000 clones, with roughly 74% occurring only once. The material sequenced was PBMCs. Receptors were obtained from a female donor in good health and CMV-seropositive.

The chain combines TRBV18 with TRBJ2-5; a possible D gene is TRBD2 (5 bases). The V gene lost 0 bases and the J gene lost 2 bases, with 13 bases spanning the gap. CDR3 length: 16 amino acids. The germline gives CDR1 KGHSH, CDR2 LQKENI. The CDR3 DNA reads TGTGCCAGCTCACCACCCCGCCGGGAAGGTCAAGAGACCCAGTACTTC. Protein sequence: CASSPPRREGQETQYF. Supplemented by reference TRBV18 and TRBJ2-5, the full variable domain reads NAGVMQNPRHLVRRRGQEARLRCSPMKGHSHVYWYRQLPEEGLKFMVYLQKENIIDESGMPKERFSAEFPKEGPSILRIQQVVRGDSAAYFCASSPPRREGQETQYFGPGTRLLVL.

V is TRBV27 and J is TRBJ2-3; D is ambiguous. CDR1 and CDR2 (germline): MNHEY, SMNVEV (reference sequence). The CDR3 is made up of 13 amino acids. Deletions cut 3 bases from V and 3 bases from J, with 7 bases between. As DNA, the CDR3 is TGTGCCAGCAGTTTGGTAGTTACAGATACGCAGTATTTT. Protein: CASSLVVTDTQYF.

V and J are TRBV7-2 and TRBJ1-2; D might be TRBD1 (6 bases). Looked up from germline, CDR1 is SGHTA and CDR2 is FQGNSA. The CDR3 length is 14 residues. Trimming stripped 3 bases from V and 1 base from J, with 9 bases between. Here the CDR3 reads CASSFSQGNYGYTF. The DNA for the CDR3 is TGTGCCAGCAGCTTCTCACAGGGTAACTATGGCTACACCTTC.

J is TRBJ2-5 and V is TRBV4-1; 7 bases are shared with TRBD2. Germline V gene data show CDR1 as MGHRA and CDR2 as YSYEKL. V lost 4 bases, J lost 2 bases, and 4 bases stayed unmatched. The CDR3 is 14 residues long. This CDR3 reads CASSRREEQETQYF. The CDR3 region has the DNA TGCGCCAGCAGCCGCCGGGAGGAGCAAGAGACCCAGTACTTC.

V is TRBV7-9 and J is TRBJ2-2, with TRBD1 matching 10 bases. CDR3 size: 15 residues. Looked up from germline, CDR1 is SEHNR and CDR2 is FQNEAQ (reference sequence). V lost 4 bases and J lost 7; bases outside the gene matches: 6. The CDR3 DNA reads TGTGCCAGCAGCTCGGACAGGGGGTTCGGCGGGGAGCTGTTTTTT. Translation: CASSSDRGFGGELFF.

V is TRBV5-8 and J is TRBJ1-1; D ambiguous. The CDR3 contains 13 residues. CDR1 SGHTS and CDR2 YDEGEE come from the germline V gene. Trimming left V 5 bases short and J 1 base short, with 9 bases between. The CDR3 protein is CASSSGRNTEAFF. In DNA, the CDR3 is TGTGCCAGCAGTTCCGGGAGGAACACTGAAGCTTTCTTT.

The chain uses TRBV30 and TRBJ2-7; 13 nucleotides align to TRBD2. The V segment lost 3 bases and the J segment 3 bases; nucleotides outside the gene matches: 5. CDR1 GTSNPN and CDR2 SVGIG come from the germline V gene (reference sequence). The CDR3 is made up of 15 amino acids. The CDR3 sequence: CAWRLGLAGYYEQYF. In nucleotides, the CDR3 is TGTGCCTGGAGGCTGGGACTAGCGGGATACTACGAGCAGTACTTC.

The V call is TRBV7-2, the J call TRBJ2-1; TRBD2 aligns across 14 bases. The CDR3 covers 15 residues. Trimming removed 8 bases from V and 7 bases from J; junction bases left unmatched: 7. Germline V gene lookup returns CDR1 SGHTA and CDR2 FQGNSA. The CDR3 bases are TGTGCCAGCCGCGGGACTAGCGGGAGAAGGAATGAGCAGTTCTTC. The encoded protein is CASRGTSGRRNEQFF.

This clone was counted only a few times. The genes are TRBV6-1 and TRBJ2-1; 9 bases are shared with TRBD2. Germline V gene data show CDR1 as MNHNS and CDR2 as SASEGT. CDR3 length equals 15 residues. V shed 8 bases and J 4 bases; nucleotides not matched to a gene: 9. The CDR3: CASLKAGGTYNEQFF. The CDR3 nucleotides read TGTGCCAGCCTAAAAGCGGGGGGAACTTACAATGAGCAGTTCTTC.

The V gene is TRBV7-8, the J gene TRBJ2-2; TRBD2 is a possible D gene (7 bases). V shed 7 bases and J shed 8 bases, with 14 bases lying between them. CDR1 is SGHVS, CDR2 FQNEAQ, per germline. The CDR3 runs to 13 residues. CDR3 coding DNA: TGTGCCAGCAATGGCGGGGGCGCGGGGGAGCTGTTTTTT. As protein: CASNGGGAGELFF.

The J gene is TRBJ2-3, the V gene TRBV29-1; TRBD2 aligns across 12 bases. Trimming at V came to 6 bases and at J to 5 bases, leaving 3 bases not matched to a gene. This CDR3 spans 13 amino acids. Looked up from germline, CDR1 is SQVTM and CDR2 is ANQGSEA. The CDR3 reads CSVRLAGEDTQYF. Written as DNA, the CDR3 is TGCAGCGTGAGACTAGCGGGGGAAGATACGCAGTATTTT.

The CDR3 region is CAWSVPRALGTNEKLFF. CDR3 coding DNA: TGTGCCTGGAGTGTACCCAGGGCCTTGGGGACTAATGAAAAACTGTTTTTT. The V gene is TRBV30, the J gene TRBJ1-4; D is perhaps TRBD1 (5 bases). From germline, CDR1 is GTSNPN and CDR2 SVGIG (reference sequence). The CDR3 loop spans 17 amino acids. Trimming removed 0 bases at V and 2 bases at J, with 16 bases between.

This chain links TRBV7-8 with TRBJ2-2, with TRBD2 as a possible D gene (6 bases). This CDR3 has 14 residues. V lost 2 bases to trimming and J lost 6 bases, with 10 bases between them. Germline lookup yields CDR1 SGHVS and CDR2 FQNEAQ. The DNA of the CDR3 is TGTGCCAGCAGCTTATTCGGGGGTCCCGGGGAGCTGTTTTTT. It translates to CASSLFGGPGELFF.

This clone was observed a single time. This chain joins TRBV4-3 and TRBJ1-2, with 7 bases lining up with TRBD1. The V segment lost 1 base and the J segment 4 bases; nucleotides outside the gene matches: 6. The CDR3 extends over 15 amino acids. Germline CDR1 LGHNA, CDR2 YSLEER. The CDR3 nucleotides are TGCGCCAGCAGCCAAGCGACGGGACAGCTCTATGGCTACACCTTC. It specifies CASSQATGQLYGYTF.

This chain uses TRBV30 with TRBJ1-1, with D tentatively TRBD1 (6 bases). This CDR3 has 13 amino acids. Trimming cost V 1 base and J 1 base, with 7 bases left between them. CDR1 is GTSNPN, CDR2 SVGIG, per germline (reference sequence). The DNA of the CDR3 is TGTGCCTGGAGTGCGGACAGGAACACTGAAGCTTTCTTT. This translates into CAWSADRNTEAFF.

This clone is a singleton in its sample. As DNA, the CDR3 is TGTGCCTGGAGTGTACTTGGGGCGTACCGGGGGAGAGAATCCTACAATGAGCAGTTCTTC. Its translation: CAWSVLGAYRGRESYNEQFF. This sequence joins TRBV30 and TRBJ2-1; D possibly corresponds to TRBD2 (6 bases). There are 20 residues in the CDR3. The V gene's germline CDR1 is GTSNPN and CDR2 SVGIG (reference sequence). V was pared by 0 bases and J by 1 base, with 25 bases between.

This clone was found a few times. V is TRBV4-3 and J is TRBJ2-7, with no clear D. Looked up from germline, CDR1 is LGHNA and CDR2 is YSLEER. The CDR3 contains 13 residues. Trimming removed 1 base at V and 3 bases at J, with 7 bases between. This CDR3 reads CASSQAPHYEQYF. The CDR3 DNA reads as TGCGCCAGCAGCCAAGCCCCCCACTACGAGCAGTACTTC.

The chain uses TRBV7-9 and TRBJ1-5; 8 bases match TRBD1. Germline-derived CDR1 and CDR2 are SEHNR and FQNEAQ (reference sequence). The V segment lost 5 bases and the J segment 4 bases; nucleotides outside the gene matches: 7. This CDR3 contains 15 residues. CDR3 protein: CASSLGQGQNQPQHF. The CDR3 DNA follows: TGTGCCAGCAGCCTTGGACAGGGTCAGAATCAGCCCCAGCATTTT.

The chain employs TRBV6-6 and TRBJ2-7; 7 bases are a match to TRBD1. Germline CDR1 reads MNHNY; CDR2 reads SVGAGI (reference sequence). With V trimmed by 2 bases and J by 6 bases, 13 bases remained unmatched. The length of the CDR3 is 16 residues. The CDR3 sequence is CASSYAKGAQGGEQYF. DNA for the CDR3: TGTGCCAGCAGTTACGCCAAGGGGGCCCAGGGCGGCGAGCAGTACTTC.

As DNA, the CDR3 is TGTGCCAGCTCACCGTGGGACAGCTACGAGCAGTACTTC. It codes for CASSPWDSYEQYF. This chain uses TRBV18 with TRBJ2-7; 7 bases line up with TRBD1. The V gene end was trimmed by 3 bases and the J gene end by 3 bases; junction bases not matched to a gene: 2. Germline V gene lookup returns CDR1 KGHSH and CDR2 LQKENI. This CDR3 spans 13 amino acids.

The V call is TRBV5-4, the J call TRBJ2-5, with TRBD1 identical over 8 bases. The CDR3 consists of 16 residues. Looked up from germline, CDR1 is SGHNT and CDR2 is YYREEE (reference sequence). Trimming took 4 bases from V and 2 from J; bases not matched to a gene: 10. CDR3 sequence: CASSLGDTGGQETQYF. The CDR3 DNA sequence: TGTGCCAGCAGCCTCGGGGACACAGGGGGTCAAGAGACCCAGTACTTC.

The chain employs TRBV30 and TRBJ2-3; possibly TRBD1 for D (6 bases). Germline V lookup: CDR1 GTSNPN, CDR2 SVGIG (reference sequence). The CDR3 has 14 amino acids. Trimming cost V 5 bases and J 2 bases, with 14 bases left between them. The CDR3 loop is CAWDHRVNTDTQYF. CDR3 in DNA: TGTGCCTGGGACCACAGGGTAAACACAGATACGCAGTATTTT.

This chain connects TRBV4-1 to TRBJ1-3; D remains ambiguous. The CDR3 extends over 17 amino acids. Germline-derived CDR1 and CDR2 are MGHRA and YSYEKL. Trimming shortened V by 2 bases and J by 0 bases, and 14 bases separated the two germline ends. DNA of the CDR3: TGCGCCAGCAGCCAATACAACCTTCCCAGCTCTGGAAACACCATATATTTT. Its protein product is CASSQYNLPSSGNTIYF.

In its sample, this clone was seen a few times. V usage is TRBV6-1 and J usage is TRBJ2-7; 13 positions match TRBD2. Germline loops: CDR1 MNHNS, CDR2 SASEGT. Trimming removed 5 bases from V and 2 bases from J; junction bases left unmatched: 3. The CDR3 extends over 15 amino acids. The CDR3 DNA reads as TGTGCCAGCAGTTCGACTAGCGGGGGGCCCTACGAGCAGTACTTC. This translates into CASSSTSGGPYEQYF.

The CDR3 DNA sequence: TGTGCCCTACGTAGCGGGGGGGCGTCAGATACGCAGTATTTT. Its translation: CALRSGGASDTQYF. The V and J genes are TRBV28 and TRBJ2-3, with 11 positions matching TRBD2. In germline, CDR1 is MDHEN, CDR2 SYDVKM. The CDR3 has 14 amino acids. Trimming cost V 11 bases and J 4 bases; bases outside gene matches: 8.

This rearrangement joins TRBV7-9 to TRBJ1-2; possibly TRBD1 for D (5 bases). CDR1 is SEHNR and CDR2 is FQNEAQ in the germline V gene (reference sequence). V shed 4 bases and J shed 6 bases, with 21 bases lying between them. This CDR3 contains 16 residues. The CDR3 region has the DNA TGTGCCAGCAGCTCCGTTTTTGGTCAGGGCGGGGATGGCTACACCTTC. Its translation is CASSSVFGQGGDGYTF.

This chain joins TRBV19 and TRBJ1-6; D is perhaps TRBD1 (6 bases). Germline assignment: CDR1 LNHDA and CDR2 SQIVND (reference sequence). The CDR3 extends over 14 amino acids. The V end was cut by 1 base, the J end by 12 bases, with 13 bases between. The CDR3 loop is CASSIAQGLGPLHF. As DNA, the CDR3 is TGTGCCAGTAGTATAGCACAGGGTCTCGGACCCCTCCACTTT.

This clone was found once. The gene calls are TRBV7-8 and TRBJ2-7; 10 bases are a match to TRBD2. Germline CDR1 and CDR2: SGHVS and FQNEAQ. This CDR3 is built from 15 residues. Losses at the gene ends were 5 bases for V and 5 bases for J; bases not matched to a gene: 9. CDR3 nucleotides: TGTGCCAGCAGCGCTAGCGGGACTAGCGCCCACGAGCAGTACTTC. Protein sequence: CASSASGTSAHEQYF.

This clone was detected once. The chain couples TRBV7-2 to TRBJ2-7; a possible D gene is TRBD1 (6 bases). Germline lookup yields CDR1 SGHTA and CDR2 FQGNSA. The CDR3 sequence is 14 residues long. The germline V and J ends were trimmed by 6 bases and 7 bases, with 19 bases remaining between them. The CDR3 region is CASRSPAGTKEQYF. The CDR3 DNA is TGTGCCAGCAGGTCACCTGCCGGGACAAAGGAGCAGTACTTC. The whole variable domain, remainder taken from reference TRBV7-2 and TRBJ2-7, is GAGVSQSPSNKVTEKGKDVELRCDPISGHTALYWYRQSLGQGLEFLIYFQGNSAPDKSGLPSDRFSAERTGGSVSTLTIQRTQQEDSAVYLCASRSPAGTKEQYFGPGTRLTVT.